Included here is one TCR beta chain sequence, with context. This entry is derived from a study of blood T cell repertoires in COVID-19. Germline V gene data show CDR1 as SGHRS and CDR2 as YFSETQ. CDR3 length: 16 residues. V was clipped by 3 bases and J by 4 bases, with 17 bases between them. The data were produced by immunoSEQ multiplex PCR, yet TCRdb's version contains in-frame clones alone and is incomplete. The sample includes around 98,000 clones, roughly nine tenths seen only once; the top ten take about 5%. The sample comprised peripheral blood. This TCR came from a man in his 70s with acute or convalescent COVID-19. The J gene is TRBJ1-3, the V gene TRBV5-1; no definite D call. CDR3 in DNA: TGCGCCAGCAGCTGGGGAGGGATTTTGAAGGGAAACACCATATATTTT. Encoded protein: CASSWGGILKGNTIYF.